Shown below are 19 T cell receptor beta chains from a single sample sequenced in a study of cytomegalovirus exposure and HLA in healthy donors. Both 60 Vbeta primers and 13 Jbeta primers went into the PCR. The table came from immunoSEQ multiplex PCR; TCRdb's copy has only in-frame clones and leaves some out. Among 150,000 to 200,000 clones listed, 77% were seen once. Input material: PBMCs. The source of these receptors is a woman aged 25 to 39 in good health and CMV-seronegative.

The chain joins TRBV10-2 to TRBJ2-3; D not resolved. Germline assignment: CDR1 WSHSY and CDR2 SAAADI. The V end was cut by 3 bases, the J end by 0 bases, with 13 bases between. There are 16 residues in the CDR3. The CDR3 protein is CASSDFSSLSTDTQYF. The CDR3 coding sequence is TGCGCCAGCAGTGATTTTTCTAGTCTGAGCACAGATACGCAGTATTTT.

This chain joins TRBV11-1 and TRBJ2-2; 9 nucleotides align to TRBD1. CDR3 length: 14 residues. Germline CDR1 SGHAT, CDR2 FQDESV (reference sequence). V shed 3 bases and J 6 bases; nucleotides not matched to a gene: 2. The CDR3 loop is CASSFTGGSGELFF. The CDR3 nucleotides are TGTGCCAGCAGCTTCACAGGGGGCTCCGGGGAGCTGTTTTTT.

V gene TRBV18 combines with J gene TRBJ1-1; 8 nucleotides match TRBD1. The CDR3 covers 14 residues. Trimming at V came to 4 bases and at J to 5 bases, leaving 6 bases not matched to a gene. CDR1 and CDR2 from the germline V gene are KGHSH and LQKENI. The CDR3 DNA reads TGTGCCAGCTCACAACAGGGGGTCTGGACTGAAGCTTTCTTT. This gives the protein CASSQQGVWTEAFF.

The V and J genes are TRBV14 and TRBJ1-3; unclear D gene. This CDR3 contains 13 residues. Germline CDR1 SGHDN, CDR2 FVKESK. Trimming took 1 base from V and 8 from J, leaving 9 bases between them. The CDR3 spells CASSQGMRDTIYF. For the CDR3, the DNA is TGTGCCAGCAGCCAAGGCATGAGAGACACCATATATTTT.

V and J are TRBV7-2 and TRBJ1-1, with D perhaps matching TRBD1 (6 bases). Germline values: CDR1 SGHTA, CDR2 FQGNSA. Trimming took off 1 base at V and 7 bases at J, with 16 bases between the two ends. The CDR3 spans 15 residues. The CDR3 nucleotides are TGTGCCAGCAGCTTAGTCCCAGGGGTGGCAGGTGAAGCTTTCTTT. It codes for CASSLVPGVAGEAFF.

The V call is TRBV6-1, the J call TRBJ2-7; D not certain. V was cut by 7 bases and J by 4 bases, with 8 bases left in between. Germline V gene sequence: CDR1 MNHNS, CDR2 SASEGT. CDR3 length: 11 amino acids. The CDR3 here is CASTHFYEQYF. In nucleotides, the CDR3 is TGTGCCAGCACCCATTTTTACGAGCAGTACTTC.

The chain combines TRBV5-1 with TRBJ1-1; D might be TRBD1 (5 bases). This CDR3 region has 13 residues. Looked up from germline, CDR1 is SGHRS and CDR2 is YFSETQ. V lost 3 bases to trimming and J lost 5 bases, with 11 bases between them. This chain's CDR3 is CASSSGRETEAFF. The CDR3, as DNA: TGCGCCAGCAGCTCGGGCAGGGAAACTGAAGCTTTCTTT.

The genes are TRBV28 and TRBJ1-5; TRBD1 might be the D (5 bases). The ends were cut back, 3 bases at V and 3 bases at J, with 9 bases in the middle. In germline, CDR1 is MDHEN, CDR2 SYDVKM. The CDR3 is 14 amino acids. In DNA, the CDR3 is TGTGCCAGCAGTTTGTCAGGGCACAATCAGCCCCAGCATTTT. It specifies CASSLSGHNQPQHF.

CDR3 sequence reads: CASSQYGGRGSDTQYF. In DNA form, the CDR3 reads TGCGCCAGCAGCCAATACGGCGGGAGAGGCTCAGATACGCAGTATTTT. V and J are TRBV4-3 and TRBJ2-3, with 7 bases aligning to TRBD2. Germline CDR1 reads LGHNA; CDR2 reads YSLEER. The CDR3 sequence is 16 residues long. The junction had 9 bases not matched to a gene; V was cut back by 2 bases and J by 4 bases.

The chain recombines TRBV27 with TRBJ2-1, with D perhaps matching TRBD2 (6 bases). Per germline, CDR1 MNHEY and CDR2 SMNVEV (reference sequence). The V end was cut by 8 bases, the J end by 0 bases, with 17 bases between. CDR3 length equals 16 residues. CDR3 DNA sequence: TGTGCCAGCCGGTCTAGCGCGGGTCGCTCCTACAATGAGCAGTTCTTC. Encoded protein: CASRSSAGRSYNEQFF.

The chain joins TRBV5-1 to TRBJ2-1; no definite D call. V lost 0 bases to trimming and J lost 2 bases, with 3 bases between them. Germline CDR1 reads SGHRS; CDR2 reads YFSETQ. The CDR3 is 13 residues long. The chain's CDR3 is CASSLDTYNEQFF. CDR3 sequence (DNA): TGCGCCAGCAGCTTGGACACCTACAATGAGCAGTTCTTC.

The genes are TRBV4-3 and TRBJ2-1; D might be TRBD2 (6 bases). Germline assignment: CDR1 LGHNA and CDR2 YSLEER. Trimming stripped 0 bases from V and 8 bases from J, with 14 bases between. The CDR3 spans 15 residues. CDR3 loop: CASSQDGGPGYEQFF. For the CDR3, the DNA is TGCGCCAGCAGCCAAGATGGAGGGCCTGGGTATGAGCAGTTCTTC.

This chain links TRBV28 with TRBJ2-3; possibly TRBD2 for D (6 bases). Trimming stripped 3 bases from V and 2 bases from J, with 24 bases between. This CDR3 comprises 19 residues. Per germline, CDR1 MDHEN and CDR2 SYDVKM. CDR3 region: CASSLRRDSNPYNTDTQYF. The CDR3 nucleotides read TGTGCCAGCAGTTTGCGGCGGGACTCCAATCCTTACAACACAGATACGCAGTATTTT.

The chain links TRBV6-1 to TRBJ2-7, with D tentatively TRBD2 (5 bases). Germline loops: CDR1 MNHNS, CDR2 SASEGT. V lost 1 base, J lost 6 bases, and 13 bases lay in between. The CDR3 extends over 14 amino acids. Here the CDR3 reads CASSEGGNYFEQYF. The CDR3 nucleotides are TGTGCCAGCAGTGAAGGAGGGAACTACTTCGAGCAGTACTTC.

The chain uses TRBV7-9 and TRBJ2-7, with a weak D call TRBD2 (5 bases). This CDR3 spans 13 amino acids. Germline V CDR1 and CDR2: SEHNR, FQNEAQ (reference sequence). Between the trimmed V and J ends, which lost 4 bases and 5 bases, there was a span of 12 bases. The CDR3 DNA reads TGTGCCAGCAGCTACACTAGGCCCGACGAGCAGTACTTC. This encodes CASSYTRPDEQYF. The full variable domain, with the rest looked up from reference TRBV7-9 and TRBJ2-7, is DTGVSQNPRHKITKRGQNVTFRCDPISEHNRLYWYRQTLGQGPEFLTYFQNEAQLEKSRLLSDRFSAERPKGSFSTLEIQRTEQGDSAMYLCASSYTRPDEQYFGPGTRLTVT.

The genes are TRBV7-2 and TRBJ1-6; D is unresolved. V lost 5 bases to trimming and J lost 14 bases, with 16 bases between them. CDR1 and CDR2 (germline): SGHTA, FQGNSA. The CDR3 length is 13 residues. CDR3 residues: CASSHGLPGALHF. The CDR3 region has the DNA TGTGCCAGCAGCCACGGACTACCCGGTGCCCTCCACTTT.

V is TRBV10-3 and J is TRBJ1-5, with D possibly being TRBD1 (5 bases). The germline gives CDR1 ENHRY, CDR2 SYGVKD. The CDR3 totals 12 residues. Deletions cut 11 bases from V and 7 bases from J, with 15 bases between. The CDR3 bases are TGTGCCTCAGGCGGCGGGGACCAGCCCCAGCATTTT. Amino acid sequence: CASGGGDQPQHF.

The chain recombines TRBV19 with TRBJ2-7; D is perhaps TRBD1 (6 bases). The CDR3 contains 16 residues. The germline V gene encodes CDR1 LNHDA and CDR2 SQIVND (reference sequence). With 1 base removed from V and 4 bases from J, the gap between germline ends came to 17 bases. The CDR3 DNA reads as TGTGCCAGTAGTATAGGGGCCAGGGGCCCGGGATACGAGCAGTACTTC. Translation gives CASSIGARGPGYEQYF.

The chain uses TRBV18 and TRBJ2-5, with D possibly being TRBD1 (5 bases). Germline CDR1 and CDR2: KGHSH and LQKENI. V was trimmed by 1 base and J by 6 bases, leaving 9 bases between them. The CDR3 consists of 13 residues. The CDR3 region has the DNA TGTGCCAGCTCACCACGCAGGGCTAAGACCCAGTACTTC. Its translation: CASSPRRAKTQYF.